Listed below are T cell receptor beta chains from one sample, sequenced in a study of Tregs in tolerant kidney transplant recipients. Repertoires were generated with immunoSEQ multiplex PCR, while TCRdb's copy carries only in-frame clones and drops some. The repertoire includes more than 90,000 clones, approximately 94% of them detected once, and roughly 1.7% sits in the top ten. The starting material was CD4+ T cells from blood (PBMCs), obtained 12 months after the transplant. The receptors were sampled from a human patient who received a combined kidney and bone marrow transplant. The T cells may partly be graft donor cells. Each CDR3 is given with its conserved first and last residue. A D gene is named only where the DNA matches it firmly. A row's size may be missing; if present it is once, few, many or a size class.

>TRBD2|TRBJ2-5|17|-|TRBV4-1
CASSPDRRTSQQETQYF
TGCGCCAGCAGCCCGGACCGAAGGACTAGCCAACAAGAGACCCAGTACTTC
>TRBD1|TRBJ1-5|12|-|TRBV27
CASRTGHQPQHF
TGTGCCAGCAGGACAGGGCATCAGCCCCAGCATTTT
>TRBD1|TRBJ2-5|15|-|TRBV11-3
CASSSRTGPQETQYF
TGTGCCAGCAGCTCACGGACAGGGCCGCAAGAGACCCAGTACTTC
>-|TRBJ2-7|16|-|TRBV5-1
CASSKQENRGGYEQYF
TGCGCCAGCAGCAAACAGGAGAACAGGGGAGGCTACGAGCAGTACTTC
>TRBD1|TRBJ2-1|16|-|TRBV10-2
CASSLHPGQGSYEQFF
TGCGCCAGCAGTCTTCATCCGGGACAGGGGAGTTATGAGCAGTTCTTC
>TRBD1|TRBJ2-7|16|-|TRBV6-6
CASSPTGLQGAGEQYF
TGTGCCAGCAGTCCGACAGGTCTCCAGGGGGCGGGGGAGCAGTACTTC
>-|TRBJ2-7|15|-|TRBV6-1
CASSEVLRGPGEQYF
TGTGCCAGCAGTGAAGTCTTAAGGGGCCCCGGCGAGCAGTACTTC
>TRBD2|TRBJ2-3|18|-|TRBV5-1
CASSLGVAGGISTDTQYF
TGCGCCAGCAGCTTGGGGGTAGCGGGGGGGATCAGCACAGATACGCAGTATTTT
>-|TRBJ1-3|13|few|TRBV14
CASSSQTGNTIYF
TGTGCCAGCAGCTCTCAGACTGGAAACACCATATATTTT
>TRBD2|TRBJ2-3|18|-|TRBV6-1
CASSEAKGLAGGLSTQYF
TGTGCCAGCAGTGAAGCTAAGGGACTAGCGGGAGGGCTAAGTACGCAGTATTTT
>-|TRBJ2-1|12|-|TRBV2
CASRDSYNEQFF
TGTGCCAGCAGGGACTCTTACAATGAGCAGTTCTTC
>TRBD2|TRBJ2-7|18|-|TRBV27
CASLKKWSNWEGSYEQYF
TGTGCCAGCCTAAAAAAATGGTCAAATTGGGAGGGGTCCTACGAGCAGTACTTC
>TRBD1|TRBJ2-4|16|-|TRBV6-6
CASSYHEQGKLNIQYF
TGTGCCAGCAGTTACCATGAACAGGGGAAGTTAAACATTCAGTACTTC
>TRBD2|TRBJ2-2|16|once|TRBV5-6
CASSLRLAANTGELFF
TGTGCCAGCAGCTTACGACTAGCGGCGAACACCGGGGAGCTGTTTTTT
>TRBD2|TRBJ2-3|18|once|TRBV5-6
CASSPGTSGGPSTDTQYF
TGTGCCAGCAGCCCCGGGACTAGCGGGGGGCCCAGCACAGATACGCAGTATTTT
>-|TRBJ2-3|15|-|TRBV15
CATSTPRRGTDTQYF
TGTGCCACCAGCACCCCCCGACGGGGCACAGATACGCAGTATTTT
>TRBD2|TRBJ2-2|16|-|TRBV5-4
CASSLVAGGNTGELFF
TGTGCCAGCAGCTTGGTAGCGGGGGGGAACACCGGGGAGCTGTTTTTT
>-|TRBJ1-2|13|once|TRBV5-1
CASGPRNSYGYTF
TGCGCCAGTGGCCCTAGGAATTCTTATGGCTACACCTTC
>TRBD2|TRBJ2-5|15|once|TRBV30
CAWRLGTSGVETQYF
TGTGCCTGGAGGCTCGGGACTAGCGGGGTTGAGACCCAGTACTTC
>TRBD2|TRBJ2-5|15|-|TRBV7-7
CASSQGTSGKETQYF
TGTGCCAGCAGCCAGGGGACTAGCGGGAAAGAGACCCAGTACTTC
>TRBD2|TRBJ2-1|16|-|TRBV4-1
CASSRRTSGGADEQFF
TGCGCCAGCAGCCGTCGGACTAGCGGGGGGGCGGATGAGCAGTTCTTC
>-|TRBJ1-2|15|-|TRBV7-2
CASSLDGEGGYGYTF
TGTGCCAGCAGCTTAGATGGAGAGGGCGGCTATGGCTACACCTTC
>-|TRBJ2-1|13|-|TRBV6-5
CASSYSRSGEQFF
TGTGCCAGCAGTTACTCGAGGAGTGGTGAGCAGTTCTTC
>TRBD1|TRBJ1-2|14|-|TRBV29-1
CSAGQELTNYGYTF
TGCAGCGCAGGACAGGAGCTGACTAACTATGGCTACACCTTC
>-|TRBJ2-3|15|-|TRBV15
CATSRRRPTTDTQYF
TGTGCCACCAGCAGACGGAGGCCTACCACAGATACGCAGTATTTT
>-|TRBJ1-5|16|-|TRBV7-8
CASSLVVAGGHQPQHF
TGTGCCAGCAGCTTAGTAGTAGCAGGAGGACATCAGCCCCAGCATTTT
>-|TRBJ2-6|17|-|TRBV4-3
CASSQLHVGSGANVLTF
TGCGCCAGCAGCCAATTACACGTTGGCTCTGGGGCCAACGTCCTGACTTTC
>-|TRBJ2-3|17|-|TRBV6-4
CASSDSLCDSRTDTQYF
TGTGCCAGCAGTGACTCTTTATGCGACTCACGCACAGATACGCAGTATTTT
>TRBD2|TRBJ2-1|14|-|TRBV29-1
CSVELGGLGDEQFF
TGCAGCGTTGAGTTGGGGGGACTAGGGGATGAGCAGTTCTTC
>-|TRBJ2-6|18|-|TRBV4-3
CASSQDASRASGANVLTF
TGCGCCAGCAGCCAAGATGCATCCAGGGCCTCTGGGGCCAACGTCCTGACTTTC
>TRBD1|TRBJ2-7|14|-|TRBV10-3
CAISGGTGPYEQYF
TGTGCCATCAGTGGCGGGACAGGGCCCTACGAGCAGTACTTC
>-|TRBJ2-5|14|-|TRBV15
CATSRFSGLETQYF
TGTGCCACCAGCAGATTCTCAGGGTTGGAGACCCAGTACTTC
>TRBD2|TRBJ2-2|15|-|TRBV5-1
CASTSGSGDTGELFF
TGCGCCAGCACTAGCGGGAGTGGGGACACCGGGGAGCTGTTTTTT
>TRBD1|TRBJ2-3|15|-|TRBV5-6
CASSYGTGDTDTQYF
TGTGCCAGCAGCTACGGGACAGGGGACACAGATACGCAGTATTTT
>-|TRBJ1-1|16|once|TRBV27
CASNRGGDALNTEAFF
TGTGCCAGCAACCGTGGAGGGGATGCCCTTAACACTGAAGCTTTCTTT
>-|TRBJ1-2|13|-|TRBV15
CATSSIRVGGYTF
TGTGCCACCAGCAGTATCAGGGTCGGGGGCTACACCTTC
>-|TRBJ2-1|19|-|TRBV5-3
CARSLWDWEAGGRYNEQFF
TGTGCCAGAAGCTTATGGGACTGGGAGGCAGGGGGGCGATACAATGAGCAGTTCTTC
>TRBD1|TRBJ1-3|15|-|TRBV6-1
CASSLTGGSGNTIYF
TGTGCCAGCAGTTTGACAGGGGGGTCTGGAAACACCATATATTTT
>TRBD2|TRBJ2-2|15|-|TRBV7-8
CASSTSGLNTGELFF
TGTGCCAGCAGCACTAGCGGGCTTAACACCGGGGAGCTGTTTTTT
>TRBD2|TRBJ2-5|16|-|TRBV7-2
CASSLVSGGARKTQYF
TGTGCCAGCAGCTTAGTTAGCGGGGGGGCCAGAAAGACCCAGTACTTC
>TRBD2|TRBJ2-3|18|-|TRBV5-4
CASSPDGLAGMSTDTQYF
TGTGCCAGCAGCCCCGACGGGCTAGCGGGGATGAGCACAGATACGCAGTATTTT
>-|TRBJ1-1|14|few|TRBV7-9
CASSSQLSGAEAFF
TGTGCCAGCAGCTCCCAATTATCGGGTGCTGAAGCTTTCTTT
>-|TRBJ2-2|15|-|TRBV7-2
CASSLLGGRAGELFF
TGTGCCAGCAGCCTCCTGGGGGGAAGGGCCGGGGAGCTGTTTTTT
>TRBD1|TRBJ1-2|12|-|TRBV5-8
CASSSDRVGYTF
TGTGCCAGCAGCTCGGACAGGGTAGGCTACACCTTC
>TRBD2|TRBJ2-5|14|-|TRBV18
CASSQRDLQETQYF
TGTGCCAGCTCGCAGCGGGACCTTCAGGAGACCCAGTACTTC
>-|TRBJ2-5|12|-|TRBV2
CASSVAQETQYF
TGTGCCAGCAGTGTTGCGCAAGAGACCCAGTACTTC
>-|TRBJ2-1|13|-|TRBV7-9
CASLEDSYNEQFF
TGTGCCAGCCTCGAGGACAGCTACAATGAGCAGTTCTTC
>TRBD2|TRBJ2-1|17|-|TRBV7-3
CASSPQTRLAGDNEQFF
TGTGCCAGCAGCCCCCAAACCAGACTAGCGGGAGACAATGAGCAGTTCTTC
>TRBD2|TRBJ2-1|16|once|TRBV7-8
CASSSLAGENLNEQFF
TGTGCCAGCAGCTCTTTAGCGGGAGAGAATTTAAATGAGCAGTTCTTC
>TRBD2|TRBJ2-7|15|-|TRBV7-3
CASSLRGGLAYEQYF
TGTGCCAGCAGCTTACGGGGGGGGCTTGCCTACGAGCAGTACTTC
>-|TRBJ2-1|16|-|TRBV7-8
CASSLARRGPYNEQFF
TGTGCCAGCAGCTTAGCTAGGCGGGGCCCTTACAATGAGCAGTTCTTC